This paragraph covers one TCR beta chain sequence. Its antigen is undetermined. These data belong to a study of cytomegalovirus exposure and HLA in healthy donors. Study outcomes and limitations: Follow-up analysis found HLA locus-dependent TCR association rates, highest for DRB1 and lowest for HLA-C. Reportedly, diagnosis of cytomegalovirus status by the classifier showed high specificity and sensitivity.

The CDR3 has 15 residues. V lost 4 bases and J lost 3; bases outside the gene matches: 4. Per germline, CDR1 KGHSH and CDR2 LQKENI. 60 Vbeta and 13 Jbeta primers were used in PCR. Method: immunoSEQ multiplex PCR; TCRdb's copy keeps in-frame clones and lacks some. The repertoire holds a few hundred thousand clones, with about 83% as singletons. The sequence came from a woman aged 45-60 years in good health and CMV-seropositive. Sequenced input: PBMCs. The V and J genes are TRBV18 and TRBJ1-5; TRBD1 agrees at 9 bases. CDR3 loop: CASSLLQGANQPQHF. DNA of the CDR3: TGTGCCAGCTCACTACTACAGGGGGCCAATCAGCCCCAGCATTTT.